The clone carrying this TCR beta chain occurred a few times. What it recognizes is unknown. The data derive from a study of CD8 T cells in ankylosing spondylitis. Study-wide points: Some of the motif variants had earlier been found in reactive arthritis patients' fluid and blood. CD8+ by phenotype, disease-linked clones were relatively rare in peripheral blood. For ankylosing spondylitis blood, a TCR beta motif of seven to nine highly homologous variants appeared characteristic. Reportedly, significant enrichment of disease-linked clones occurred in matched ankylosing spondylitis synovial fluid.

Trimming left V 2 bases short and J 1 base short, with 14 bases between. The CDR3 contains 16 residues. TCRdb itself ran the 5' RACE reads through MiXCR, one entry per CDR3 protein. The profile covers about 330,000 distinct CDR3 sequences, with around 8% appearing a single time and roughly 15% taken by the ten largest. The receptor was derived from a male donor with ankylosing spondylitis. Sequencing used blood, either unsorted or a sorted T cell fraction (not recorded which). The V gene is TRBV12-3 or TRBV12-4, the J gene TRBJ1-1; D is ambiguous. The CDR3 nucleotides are TGTGCCAGCAGTTTAAAGGCGTCCTCTCGGAACACTGAAGCTTTCTTT. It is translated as CASSLKASSRNTEAFF.